The rows below give T cell receptor beta chains drawn from one sample of a study of T cells in Graves' hyperthyroidism and ophthalmopathy. TCRdb itself ran the multiplex PCR reads through MiXCR, one entry per CDR3 protein. The sample comprises about 720,000 distinct CDR3 sequences, over 15% of which are singletons, and under 8.5% rests with the top ten. The material sequenced was blood. These receptors all stem from a man aged 18 to 30 with Graves' hyperthyroidism. CDR3s include the opening cysteine and the closing phenylalanine or tryptophan. The D gene is left open where the match is weak. Rows give clone size only sometimes, using once, few, many, or a class for an expanded clone.

size	D	J	V	CDR3	DNA
many	-	TRBJ2-1	TRBV6-1	CASSERGANAGNEQFF	TGTGCCAGCAGTGAACGAGGGGCGAATGCGGGCAATGAGCAGTTCTTC
-	TRBD1	TRBJ2-3	TRBV6-1	CASSEADRGSDTQYF	TGTGCCAGCAGTGAGGCGGACAGGGGGTCAGATACGCAGTATTTT
few	TRBD1	TRBJ2-1	TRBV3-1	CASSQWGQSSYNEQFF	TGTGCCAGCAGCCAGTGGGGACAGAGCTCCTACAATGAGCAGTTCTTC
many	TRBD2	TRBJ2-7	TRBV7-8	CASSLALAGGFEQYF	TGTGCCAGCAGCTTAGCTTTAGCGGGAGGTTTCGAGCAGTACTTC
-	TRBD2	TRBJ2-5	TRBV10-3	CAISESAGRAQYF	TGTGCCATCAGTGAGTCAGCGGGGAGGGCCCAGTACTTC
-	-	TRBJ2-1	TRBV5-1	CASSPGFGGANEQFF	TGCGCCAGCAGCCCCGGGTTTGGGGGGGCGAATGAGCAGTTCTTC
many	TRBD2	TRBJ2-7	TRBV11-2	CASSFGLAVSYEQYF	TGTGCCAGCAGTTTCGGACTAGCGGTCTCCTACGAGCAGTACTTC
-	-	TRBJ2-7	TRBV27	CASSLNPPRRVLRQYF	TGTGCCAGCAGCCTAAACCCTCCCCGGCGGGTCCTAAGACAGTACTTC
many	-	TRBJ1-3	TRBV12-3/TRBV12-4	CASSFTGTSGNTIYF	TGTGCCAGCAGTTTCACAGGAACCTCTGGAAACACCATATATTTT
many	-	TRBJ2-7	TRBV20-1	CSAGGDSSYEQYF	TGCAGTGCTGGAGGTGACAGCTCCTACGAGCAGTACTTC
-	-	TRBJ2-2	TRBV5-6	CASSSRGQAYTGELFF	TGTGCCAGCAGCTCCCGAGGGCAGGCTTACACCGGGGAGCTGTTTTTT
-	-	TRBJ1-2	TRBV20-1	CSAIPTENYGYTF	TGCAGTGCGATTCCTACAGAGAACTATGGCTACACCTTC
many	TRBD1	TRBJ1-5	TRBV30	CAWSVFGDRGQPQHF	TGTGCCTGGAGTGTTTTTGGGGACAGGGGGCAGCCCCAGCATTTT
-	TRBD1	TRBJ1-2	TRBV12-3/TRBV12-4	CASSLRRTGLYGYTF	TGTGCCAGCAGTTTAAGGAGGACAGGGCTCTATGGCTACACCTTC
-	TRBD2	TRBJ2-1	TRBV6-1	CASSKTGRKGNEQFF	TGTGCCAGCAGCAAGACCGGGAGGAAGGGCAATGAGCAGTTCTTC
many	-	TRBJ2-1	TRBV2	CASSGFRGSYNEQFF	TGTGCCAGCAGTGGGTTTAGGGGGTCCTACAATGAGCAGTTCTTC
many	-	TRBJ2-7	TRBV27	CASRRAGPFGEQYF	TGTGCCAGCAGAAGGGCAGGTCCCTTTGGCGAGCAGTACTTC
-	TRBD2	TRBJ2-3	TRBV28	CASRTEREGPDTQYF	TGTGCCAGCAGAACAGAGCGGGAGGGACCCGATACGCAGTATTTT
many	TRBD1	TRBJ2-1	TRBV6-1	CASVSPAGTGIYNEQFF	TGTGCCAGCGTCAGTCCAGCCGGGACAGGGATTTACAATGAGCAGTTCTTC
many	TRBD2	TRBJ2-1	TRBV2	CASSSLAGVGNEQFF	TGTGCCAGCAGTTCACTAGCGGGAGTAGGAAATGAGCAGTTCTTC
-	TRBD2	TRBJ2-1	TRBV6-1	CASSGPVAGAFYNEQFF	TGTGCCAGCAGTGGGCCGGTAGCGGGAGCCTTCTACAATGAGCAGTTCTTC
few	TRBD1	TRBJ1-1	TRBV4-1	CASSQNRGTEAFF	TGCGCCAGCAGCCAAAACAGGGGCACTGAAGCTTTCTTT
-	-	TRBJ1-1	TRBV4-1	CASSPRTGNTETFF	TGCGCCAGCAGCCCTCGGACGGGGAACACTGAAACTTTCTTT
-	-	TRBJ1-2	TRBV6-4	CASSYRAVVLSYGYTF	TGTGCCAGCAGTTACAGGGCCGTCGTTTTATCCTATGGCTACACCTTC
many	TRBD2	TRBJ2-7	TRBV12-5	CASGLGLSGTSGRFSYEQYF	TGTGCTAGTGGTTTGGGTCTGTCCGGGACTAGCGGGAGGTTTTCCTACGAGCAGTACTTC
-	TRBD2	TRBJ2-7	TRBV5-1	CASTPRALAGTYEQYF	TGCGCCAGCACCCCACGAGCCCTAGCGGGGACCTACGAGCAGTACTTC
many	-	TRBJ2-5	TRBV27	CASSSAGWETQYF	TGTGCCAGCAGTTCCGCCGGTTGGGAGACCCAGTACTTC
-	-	TRBJ2-7	TRBV29-1	CSAKGRSYEQYF	TGCAGCGCCAAGGGACGGTCCTACGAGCAGTACTTC
many	-	TRBJ2-7	TRBV6-5	CASSYQEGYEQYF	TGTGCCAGCAGTTACCAAGAAGGATACGAGCAGTACTTC
many	-	TRBJ2-2	TRBV5-1	CASSLMQGGTGELFF	TGCGCCAGCAGCTTGATGCAGGGGGGCACCGGGGAGCTGTTTTTT
many	TRBD1	TRBJ2-3	TRBV20-1	CSAWDRRTDTQYF	TGCAGTGCTTGGGACAGACGCACAGATACGCAGTATTTT
-	-	TRBJ2-1	TRBV12-3/TRBV12-4	CASSLSTGVAYNEQFF	TGTGCCAGCAGTTTATCTACGGGAGTGGCGTACAATGAGCAGTTCTTC
many	-	TRBJ2-1	TRBV11-2	CASSFKLVNEQFF	TGTGCCAGCAGCTTTAAATTAGTGAATGAGCAGTTCTTC
many	TRBD2	TRBJ2-1	TRBV6-5	CASSYIPGLAGAGNEQFF	TGTGCCAGCAGTTACATCCCGGGACTAGCGGGAGCTGGGAATGAGCAGTTCTTC
-	TRBD1	TRBJ2-3	TRBV12-5	CASGLDTGGDTQYF	TGTGCTAGTGGTTTGGATACAGGGGGAGATACGCAGTATTTT
many	-	TRBJ2-2	TRBV2	CASRPAGGNTGELFF	TGTGCCAGCAGACCCGCGGGCGGGAACACCGGGGAGCTGTTTTTT
-	-	TRBJ2-5	TRBV12-3/TRBV12-4	CASSFIGLIGETQYF	TGTGCCAGCAGTTTTATTGGACTAATTGGCGAGACCCAGTACTTC
many	-	TRBJ2-2	TRBV28	CASSFSSPGELFF	TGTGCCAGCAGTTTCTCGTCCCCCGGGGAGCTGTTTTTT
few	TRBD1	TRBJ1-6	TRBV28	CASSLTGEPLHF	TGTGCCAGCAGTTTAACAGGGGAACCCCTCCACTTT
many	-	TRBJ2-7	TRBV20-1	CSARLIREAYEQYF	TGCAGTGCTAGATTGATCCGTGAAGCCTACGAGCAGTACTTC
-	TRBD2	TRBJ2-1	TRBV5-1	CASSGSSGSHNGQFF	TGCGCCAGCAGCGGGAGTAGCGGGAGTCACAATGGGCAGTTCTTC
-	TRBD1	TRBJ2-1	TRBV24-1	CATSKRQGWNEQFF	TGTGCCACCAGTAAAAGACAGGGGTGGAATGAGCAGTTCTTC